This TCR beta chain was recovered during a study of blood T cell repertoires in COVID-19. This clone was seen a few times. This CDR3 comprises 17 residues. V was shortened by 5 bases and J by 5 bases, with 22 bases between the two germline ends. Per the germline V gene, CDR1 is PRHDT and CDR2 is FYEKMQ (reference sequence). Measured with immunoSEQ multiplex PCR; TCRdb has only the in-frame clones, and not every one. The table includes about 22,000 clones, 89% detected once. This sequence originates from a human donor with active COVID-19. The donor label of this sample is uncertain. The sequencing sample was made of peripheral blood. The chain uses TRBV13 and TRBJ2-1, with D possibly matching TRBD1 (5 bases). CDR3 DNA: TGTGCCAGCAGCACCGTTCTGACAGTCCATCCCGACAATGAGCAGTTCTTC. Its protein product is CASSTVLTVHPDNEQFF.